This entry lists 28 T cell receptor beta chains sequenced from one sample in a study of blood T cell repertoires in COVID-19. TCRdb's copy holds only in-frame clones and misses some; the assay was immunoSEQ multiplex PCR. This sample carries roughly 81,000 clones, approximately 82% of them seen once, and the ten largest clones take around 2.1%. Sequencing was carried out using peripheral blood. The source of these receptors is a woman in her seventies with acute or convalescent COVID-19.

This rearrangement joins TRBV14 to TRBJ1-4; maybe TRBD1 (5 bases). In germline, CDR1 is SGHDN, CDR2 FVKESK. The CDR3 is 14 residues long. V was pared by 1 base and J by 7 bases, with 10 bases between. In DNA, the CDR3 is TGTGCCAGCAGCCAAGCACGGGACTTTGAAAAACTGTTTTTT. It specifies CASSQARDFEKLFF. The full variable domain, completed using reference TRBV14 and TRBJ1-4, is EAGVTQFPSHSVIEKGQTVTLRCDPISGHDNLYWYRRVMGKEIKFLLHFVKESKQDESGMPNNRFLAERTGGTYSTLKVQPAELEDSGVYFCASSQARDFEKLFFGSGTQLSVL.

The rearrangement links TRBV10-3 to TRBJ2-7, with D perhaps matching TRBD2 (5 bases). The germline V gene encodes CDR1 ENHRY and CDR2 SYGVKD. V was pared by 5 bases and J by 2 bases, with 16 bases between. The CDR3 runs to 15 residues. Written as DNA, the CDR3 is TGTGCCATCAGTAATAACAGAGGGCCAGCCTACGAGCAGTACTTC. It codes for CAISNNRGPAYEQYF.

Only one count was recorded for this clone. This rearrangement joins TRBV5-1 to TRBJ2-5; 12 nucleotides align to TRBD2. The CDR3 has 15 residues. Germline lookup yields CDR1 SGHRS and CDR2 YFSETQ. V lost 3 bases and J lost 4; bases outside the gene matches: 4. This CDR3 reads CASSWASGGAETQYF. The CDR3 nucleotides are TGCGCCAGCAGCTGGGCTAGCGGGGGGGCAGAGACCCAGTACTTC.

The chain employs TRBV6-2 or TRBV6-3 and TRBJ1-1; 12 bases match TRBD1. CDR3 size: 13 residues. Germline lookup yields CDR1 MNHEY and CDR2 SVGEGT. Trimming removed 4 bases from V and 9 bases from J; junction bases left unmatched: 3. The CDR3 DNA sequence: TGTGCCAGCAGTTCCGGGACAGGGGGCAAAGCTTTCTTT. Residues: CASSSGTGGKAFF.

The rearrangement uses TRBV5-1 and TRBJ1-1; the D gene is possibly TRBD1 (5 bases). The ends were cut back, 4 bases at V and 3 bases at J, with 16 bases in the middle. The CDR3 sequence is 15 residues long. Per germline, CDR1 SGHRS and CDR2 YFSETQ. The CDR3 is CASSLTAGSHTEAFF. Here the CDR3 DNA reads TGCGCCAGCAGCCTGACAGCGGGGTCCCACACTGAAGCTTTCTTT.

V usage is TRBV9 and J usage is TRBJ1-1; no definite D call. Germline V gene sequence: CDR1 SGDLS, CDR2 YYNGEE. Trimming cost V 4 bases and J 1 base, with 8 bases left between them. This CDR3 spans 13 amino acids. CDR3: CASSPTANTEAFF. The CDR3 DNA sequence: TGTGCCAGCAGCCCCACAGCGAACACTGAAGCTTTCTTT.

The chain uses TRBV5-5 and TRBJ1-1; no reliable D call. The germline V and J ends were trimmed by 4 bases and 0 bases, with 4 bases remaining between them. The germline gives CDR1 SGHKS, CDR2 YYEKEE (reference sequence). The CDR3 sequence is 12 residues long. The CDR3 spells CASSLLNTEAFF. CDR3 nucleotides: TGTGCCAGCAGCCTTCTGAACACTGAAGCTTTCTTT.

A word on this clone: The junction departs from the called germline gene at one end, perhaps through a read error. The V and J genes are TRBV2 and TRBJ2-4, with 11 nucleotides matching TRBD2. The CDR3 is made up of 12 amino acids. Per the germline V gene, CDR1 is SNHLY and CDR2 is FYNNEI. The CDR3 loop is CASSSTSGGLDF. CDR3 DNA sequence: TGTGCCAGCAGTAGCACTAGCGGGGGTTTGGACTTC.

This CDR3 is CAEQNTKGVYYGYTF. The CDR3 bases are TGTGCCGAACAAAATACAAAGGGGGTTTACTATGGCTACACCTTC. The chain carries TRBV30 and TRBJ1-2; D is perhaps TRBD1 (6 bases). The V gene's germline CDR1 is GTSNPN and CDR2 SVGIG (reference sequence). This CDR3 has 15 amino acids. V lost 8 bases and J lost 3, with 22 bases in between.

The chain couples TRBV28 to TRBJ1-6; 7 bases line up with TRBD1. The CDR3 has 15 amino acids. V was clipped by 6 bases and J by 8 bases; unmatched bases: 10. The germline CDR1 and CDR2 sequences are MDHEN and SYDVKM. The CDR3 spells CASSPTGSLHSPLHF. The DNA for the CDR3 is TGTGCCAGCAGCCCGACAGGGTCTTTGCATTCACCCCTCCACTTT.

This sequence joins TRBV7-6 and TRBJ1-1, with D unresolved. V was clipped by 5 bases and J by 1 base, with 14 bases between them. This CDR3 is 15 amino acids long. The V gene's germline CDR1 is SGHVS and CDR2 FNYEAQ. The CDR3 nucleotides read TGTGCCAGCAGCCTCAGACCTGGAGGGAACACTGAAGCTTTCTTT. As protein: CASSLRPGGNTEAFF.

The chain links TRBV6-5 to TRBJ1-1; tentatively, D is TRBD1 (5 bases). This CDR3 spans 14 amino acids. V was shortened by 2 bases and J by 1 base, with 8 bases between the two germline ends. Looked up from germline, CDR1 is MNHEY and CDR2 is SVGAGI. For the CDR3, the DNA is TGTGCCAGCAGTTACGCAGGGTGGAACACTGAAGCTTTCTTT. It encodes CASSYAGWNTEAFF.

The chain joins TRBV5-5 to TRBJ1-2; D is undetermined. With 0 bases removed from V and 0 bases from J, the gap between germline ends came to 9 bases. Germline CDR1 is SGHKS and CDR2 is YYEKEE (reference sequence). The CDR3 sequence is 15 residues long. The chain's CDR3 is CASSLEVDPNYGYTF. CDR3 nucleotides: TGTGCCAGCAGCTTGGAAGTAGATCCTAACTATGGCTACACCTTC.

The chain carries TRBV9 and TRBJ2-3; 8 positions match TRBD2. CDR3 length: 17 residues. Germline V lookup: CDR1 SGDLS, CDR2 YYNGEE. Trimming took 1 base from V and 4 from J; bases not matched to a gene: 11. CDR3 region: CASSVSGSGGAADTQYF. The CDR3 DNA reads as TGTGCCAGCAGCGTAAGCGGGTCGGGGGGGGCCGCAGATACGCAGTATTTT.

This chain connects TRBV29-1 to TRBJ2-5; unclear D gene. Between the trimmed V and J ends, which lost 5 bases and 1 base, there was a span of 8 bases. Germline CDR1 is SQVTM and CDR2 is ANQGSEA. The CDR3 has 12 residues. The chain's CDR3 is CSVIGSQETQYF. The CDR3 DNA reads as TGCAGCGTTATCGGTAGCCAAGAGACCCAGTACTTC.

The genes are TRBV6-6 and TRBJ1-6; D is unresolved. CDR1 and CDR2 (germline): MNHNY, SVGAGI (reference sequence). V lost 6 bases and J lost 7, with 13 bases in between. This CDR3 has 14 residues. The CDR3 protein is CASSITNLNSPLHF. As DNA, the CDR3 is TGTGCCAGCAGCATAACAAATTTGAATTCACCCCTCCACTTT.

J is TRBJ1-2 and V is TRBV4-1, with 10 bases identical to TRBD1. Trimming at V came to 0 bases and at J to 8 bases, leaving 6 bases not matched to a gene. Germline V gene sequence: CDR1 MGHRA, CDR2 YSYEKL. CDR3 size: 15 residues. The CDR3 DNA follows: TGCGCCAGCAGCCAAGATGGGGACAGGGGTATAGGCTACACCTTC. This gives the protein CASSQDGDRGIGYTF.

This sequence joins TRBV2 and TRBJ1-2, with a possible D match to TRBD1 (5 bases). V was trimmed by 3 bases and J by 6 bases, leaving 11 bases between them. This CDR3 has 13 residues. Germline CDR1 SNHLY, CDR2 FYNNEI. DNA for the CDR3: TGTGCCAGCAGTGAGACAGAAGCTAATGGCTACACCTTC. It yields the protein CASSETEANGYTF.

The J gene is TRBJ2-3, the V gene TRBV18; 8 bases align to TRBD1. Germline assignment: CDR1 KGHSH and CDR2 LQKENI. This CDR3 is 16 amino acids long. Trimming took 0 bases from V and 2 from J; bases not matched to a gene: 4. CDR3 in DNA: TGTGCCAGCTCACCACCGAGGGGACAGGACACAGATACGCAGTATTTT. Its translation is CASSPPRGQDTDTQYF.

This clone was observed a handful of times. The V call is TRBV4-1, the J call TRBJ1-1, with TRBD1 matching 7 bases. V lost 4 bases, J lost 0 bases, and 11 bases stayed unmatched. Germline V gene data show CDR1 as MGHRA and CDR2 as YSYEKL. The CDR3 runs 17 residues. The CDR3 spells CASSRDSFIPVNTEAFF. The CDR3 bases are TGCGCCAGCAGCCGGGACAGTTTCATCCCCGTGAACACTGAAGCTTTCTTT.

The J gene is TRBJ2-5, the V gene TRBV11-1, with a weak D call TRBD2 (7 bases). Germline lookup yields CDR1 SGHAT and CDR2 FQDESV (reference sequence). This CDR3 region has 15 residues. V lost 5 bases to trimming and J lost 4 bases, with 17 bases between them. The CDR3 DNA sequence: TGTGCCAGCAGCCCCCGGAGGGGGAGGGGAGAGACCCAGTACTTC. Translating gives CASSPRRGRGETQYF.

The rearrangement joins TRBV10-3 to TRBJ1-3; D ambiguous. Trimming left V 9 bases short and J 3 bases short, with 9 bases between. The CDR3 has 12 amino acids. Germline CDR1 is ENHRY and CDR2 is SYGVKD. The CDR3 is CAIATVGNTIYF. CDR3 in DNA: TGTGCCATAGCTACAGTTGGAAACACCATATATTTT.

The CDR3 here is CASSNLDKGAREQYF. DNA for the CDR3: TGTGCCAGCAGCAACTTGGACAAGGGGGCGAGGGAGCAGTACTTC. The J gene is TRBJ2-7, the V gene TRBV11-3; 7 bases are shared with TRBD1. Germline V CDR1 and CDR2: SGHNT, YENEEA. The ends lost 5 bases at V and 7 bases at J; junction bases unmatched: 14. CDR3 length: 15 residues.

The gene calls are TRBV7-9 and TRBJ2-3; 7 bases line up with TRBD1. J lost 13 bases, V lost 5 bases, and 12 bases had no gene match. Germline CDR1 is SEHNR and CDR2 is FQNEAQ (reference sequence). The CDR3 is made up of 13 amino acids. The CDR3 coding sequence is TGTGCCAGCAGCAGCCAACCGACTACAGGGGAGTATTTT. Its translation: CASSSQPTTGEYF. The full variable domain, in which reference TRBV7-9 and TRBJ2-3 provide the parts outside the CDR3, is DTGVSQNPRHKITKRGQNVTFRCDPISEHNRLYWYRQTLGQGPEFLTYFQNEAQLEKSRLLSDRFSAERPKGSFSTLEIQRTEQGDSAMYLCASSSQPTTGEYFGPGTRLTVL.

In its sample, this clone was seen once. The gene calls are TRBV28 and TRBJ1-5; D is unclear. The CDR3 spans 12 residues. V lost 1 base, J lost 7 bases, and 5 bases lay in between. CDR1 and CDR2 from the germline V gene are MDHEN and SYDVKM. CDR3 in amino acids: CASSLYRQPQHF. The CDR3 nucleotides are TGTGCCAGCAGTTTATACCGGCAGCCCCAGCATTTT.

CDR3 protein: CASSQSGGTRGLNEQFF. The CDR3 nucleotides are TGTGCCAGCAGCCAAAGTGGCGGGACTAGAGGCCTCAATGAGCAGTTCTTC. J is TRBJ2-1 and V is TRBV7-3; 8 bases are shared with TRBD2. V gave up 5 bases and J gave up 6 bases; unmatched junction bases: 15. The CDR3 sequence is 17 residues long. Germline CDR1 and CDR2: SGHTA and FQGTGA.

This clone was detected a few times. V is TRBV6-5 and J is TRBJ1-2, with a possible D match to TRBD1 (5 bases). Trimming left V 8 bases short and J 4 bases short, with 14 bases between. The CDR3 is 13 residues long. Germline V gene data show CDR1 as MNHEY and CDR2 as SVGAGI. The CDR3 DNA follows: TGTGCCAGCTCATCGAATCAGGGCTATGGCTACACCTTC. It is translated as CASSSNQGYGYTF.

The chain is built from TRBV11-3 and TRBJ2-1; D not resolved. V was trimmed by 5 bases and J by 4 bases, leaving 6 bases between them. Germline V gene lookup returns CDR1 SGHNT and CDR2 YENEEA. This CDR3 has 12 residues. The CDR3 region is CASSPQYNEQFF. CDR3 nucleotides: TGTGCCAGCAGCCCCCAGTACAATGAGCAGTTCTTC.